The source of this TCR beta chain is a study of patients and donors after allogeneic stem cell transplantation. Each CDR3 protein is one row after TCRdb ran MiXCR on the RT-PCR reads. The table records fewer than 20,000 distinct CDR3 sequences, approximately 30% of them present only once. Germline assignment: CDR1 SGDLS and CDR2 YYNGEE. V shed 4 bases and J shed 0 bases, with 16 bases lying between them. This CDR3 contains 16 residues. This rearrangement joins TRBV9 to TRBJ1-1, with D perhaps matching TRBD1 (6 bases). This clonotype was sampled from a human donor who was either an allogeneic HSCT recipient or a stem cell or donor lymphocyte infusion donor (not recorded which). It is not recorded whose cells these are; they may come from a transplant donor. Input material: blood, either unsorted or a sorted T cell fraction (not recorded which). CDR3 loop: CASSPFAGGLNTEAFF. The CDR3 nucleotides are TGTGCCAGCAGCCCCTTCGCGGGGGGCCTGAACACTGAAGCTTTCTTT.